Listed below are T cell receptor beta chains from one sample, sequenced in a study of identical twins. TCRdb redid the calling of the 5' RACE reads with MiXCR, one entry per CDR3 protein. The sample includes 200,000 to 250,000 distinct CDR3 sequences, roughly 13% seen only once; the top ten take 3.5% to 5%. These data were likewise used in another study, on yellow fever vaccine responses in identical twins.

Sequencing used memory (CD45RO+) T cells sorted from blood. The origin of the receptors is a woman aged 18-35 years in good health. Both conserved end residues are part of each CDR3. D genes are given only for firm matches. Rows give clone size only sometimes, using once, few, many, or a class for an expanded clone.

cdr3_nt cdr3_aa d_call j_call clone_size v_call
TGTGCCAGCAGCCCGACTAGCGGGGGTTACGAGCAGTACTTC CASSPTSGGYEQYF TRBD2 TRBJ2-7 NA TRBV7-2
TGTGCCAGCAGTCCGAGGCAGGGCTATGGCTACACCTTC CASSPRQGYGYTF NA TRBJ1-2 few TRBV2
TGTGCCAGCAGTTACAAGGGAGTAGTGGACTTC CASSYKGVVDF NA TRBJ2-7 NA TRBV6-5
TGCAGCGTCGGAACAGGGGTAGCCAAAAACATTCAGTACTTC CSVGTGVAKNIQYF TRBD1 TRBJ2-4 few TRBV29-1
TGCAGTACTAGCGGGGTTCTCAATGAGCAGTTCTTC CSTSGVLNEQFF TRBD2 TRBJ2-1 NA TRBV20-1
TGCGCCAGCAGCCAACAAGCGGGATACGAGCAGTACTTC CASSQQAGYEQYF TRBD2 TRBJ2-7 NA TRBV4-3
TGTGCCAGCAGGGAATGGGACTTCCACTCCTACGAGCAGTACTTC CASREWDFHSYEQYF NA TRBJ2-7 NA TRBV2
TGTGCCAGCAGCCCACCGGGTGAGCAGTTCTTC CASSPPGEQFF NA TRBJ2-1 many TRBV6-2/TRBV6-3
TGCAGTGCTAGAGACCTAGCGCTCGGAGTGAAGGAGACCCAGTACTTC CSARDLALGVKETQYF NA TRBJ2-5 NA TRBV20-1
TGCGCCAGCAGCTTCGAGGGGGGCCCCTACGAGCAGTACTTC CASSFEGGPYEQYF NA TRBJ2-7 NA TRBV5-1
TGTGCCATCAGTCCGACGGGGGCGAGCTCCTACGAGCAGTACTTC CAISPTGASSYEQYF NA TRBJ2-7 few TRBV10-3
TGCAGTGCTAGAGACTACCGCACGGGAGATACGCAGTATTTT CSARDYRTGDTQYF NA TRBJ2-3 NA TRBV20-1
TGTGCCAGCAGCTCCGAGGCTGGGGGACAAGATACGCAGTATTTT CASSSEAGGQDTQYF NA TRBJ2-3 many TRBV7-9
TGTGCTAGCAGCTTAGAAAGGACAGACAGCTGGAAACTGTTTTTT CASSLERTDSWKLFF NA TRBJ1-4 once TRBV7-7
TGTGCCAGCAGTCCCTCGGCTCCGAACACCGGGGAGCTGTTTTTT CASSPSAPNTGELFF NA TRBJ2-2 few TRBV27
TGTGCCAGCAGTCTCCCGGGACAGTTAACGGACATTCAGTACTTC CASSLPGQLTDIQYF TRBD1 TRBJ2-4 NA TRBV12-3/TRBV12-4
TGCAGCGTTGCGACAGGGGACAGTGGTAAACTGTTTTTT CSVATGDSGKLFF TRBD1 TRBJ1-4 few TRBV29-1
TGCAGCGTTAGGGGACAGGGCTACGAGCAGTACTTC CSVRGQGYEQYF TRBD1 TRBJ2-7 many TRBV29-1
TGTGCCAGCAGCTTAGGCGGGACAGGGGGACAGCCCCAGCATTTT CASSLGGTGGQPQHF TRBD1 TRBJ1-5 many TRBV7-2
TGCGCCAGCAGCCAAGTTGGACTAGCGGGAGGCGAGACCCAGTACTTC CASSQVGLAGGETQYF TRBD2 TRBJ2-5 NA TRBV4-1
TGTGCCAGCAGTTGGATAAGGGGAGGCGAGCAGTACTTC CASSWIRGGEQYF NA TRBJ2-7 few TRBV6-5
TGTGCCAGTAGTATGGACCTATACTCCTACGAGCAGTACTTC CASSMDLYSYEQYF NA TRBJ2-7 NA TRBV19
TGTGCCAGCTTCGAATTGCGAACAGGGGCAACCTACGAGCAGTACTTC CASFELRTGATYEQYF TRBD1 TRBJ2-7 NA TRBV7-9
TGCAGTGCTAGAGATCATGGGGGGGCCTCCTACAATGAGCAGTTCTTC CSARDHGGASYNEQFF NA TRBJ2-1 few TRBV20-1
TGTGCCAGCAGTGAATCGACAGGGTCCGGGAACTATGGCTACACCTTC CASSESTGSGNYGYTF TRBD1 TRBJ1-2 many TRBV2
TGTGCCAGCAGCCAACCTGGAGGGGCTAGGACCTTC CASSQPGGARTF NA TRBJ1-2 NA TRBV4-2
TGTGCCATCAGTGAGTCGTCACAGAATTATGGCTACACCTTC CAISESSQNYGYTF NA TRBJ1-2 NA TRBV10-3
TGTGCCAGCGTGCCTAGCGGGGTAAACCATGAGCAGTTCTTC CASVPSGVNHEQFF TRBD2 TRBJ2-1 NA TRBV7-9
TGTGCCAGCAGCCAAGATACAGGTGGCGTCCGACAGTACTTC CASSQDTGGVRQYF NA TRBJ2-7 few TRBV4-2
TGTGCCAGCAGCTTAGAGGGGCGCACTAGCACAGATACGCAGTATTTT CASSLEGRTSTDTQYF NA TRBJ2-3 NA TRBV7-2
TGTGCCAGCAGCAAAATGGAGCGGTCCTCCTACAATGAGCAGTTCTTC CASSKMERSSYNEQFF NA TRBJ2-1 few TRBV5-6
TGTGCCAGCAGCGGGACAGGCACTGAAGAGACCCAGTACTTC CASSGTGTEETQYF TRBD1 TRBJ2-5 few TRBV2
TGTGCCAGCAGACTCGCCGCAGGGATGAACACTGAAGCTTTCTTT CASRLAAGMNTEAFF NA TRBJ1-1 NA TRBV3-1
TGTGCCAGCAGTTTCGGGACAGGGTTCGACGAGCAGTACTTC CASSFGTGFDEQYF TRBD1 TRBJ2-7 many TRBV12-3/TRBV12-4
TGTGCCAGCTCACCGAGACAGGGTCTCAAGACTGAAGCTTTCTTT CASSPRQGLKTEAFF TRBD1 TRBJ1-1 many TRBV18
TGTGCCAGCAGCTTAGGCGGCGTAGGAAGGTTAGGGGCTAATGAGCAGTTCTTC CASSLGGVGRLGANEQFF NA TRBJ2-1 NA TRBV7-3
TGTGCCAGTGGACAGGCCTACGAGCAGTACTTC CASGQAYEQYF TRBD1 TRBJ2-7 NA TRBV27
TGTGCCAGCTCACCATGGGAGGCTGCTCTAGCCAAAAACATTCAGTACTTC CASSPWEAALAKNIQYF NA TRBJ2-4 few TRBV18
TGTGCCAGCAGCTTAGCCGGGCGGGGCGCCTACGAGCAGTACTTC CASSLAGRGAYEQYF NA TRBJ2-7 few TRBV7-2
TGTGCCAGCAGCTACAGTAGGAGCACAGATACGCAGTATTTT CASSYSRSTDTQYF NA TRBJ2-3 many TRBV2
TGCGCCAGCAGTGAAACCGACCTCCGGCAGTTCTTC CASSETDLRQFF NA TRBJ2-1 few TRBV10-2
TGCAGTGCTAGAGCCGACAGGGCCTACGAGCAGTACTTC CSARADRAYEQYF TRBD1 TRBJ2-7 few TRBV20-1
TGTGCCAGCAGGCAAGCCACCCCAGGGGCTCCCTACGAGCAGTACTTC CASRQATPGAPYEQYF NA TRBJ2-7 few TRBV28
TGCAGTGCTAGAGACCGGACTAGCGGGGGAGAGACCCAGTACTTC CSARDRTSGGETQYF TRBD2 TRBJ2-5 NA TRBV20-1
TGTGCCAGCCAACTGGGCGCAGATACGCAGTATTTT CASQLGADTQYF NA TRBJ2-3 few TRBV2
TGTGCCAGCAGTCAGATGTTTGCGGGACCTCCCCAATCCCGAAAGTACGAGCAGTACTTC CASSQMFAGPPQSRKYEQYF NA TRBJ2-7 few TRBV27
TGCGCCAGCAGCCCATCGAGGGGCAGCTTTTTTGGGCAAGAGACCCAGTACTTC CASSPSRGSFFGQETQYF NA TRBJ2-5 NA TRBV4-3
TGTGCCAGCAGCCAAGAGGGGAGGATGTTTTTT CASSQEGRMFF NA TRBJ1-4 few TRBV3-1